This TCR beta chain stems from a study of T cells in localized non-small cell lung cancer (dated by TCRdb to about 2020). At the level of the whole study: The study analyzed T cell repertoires of 200 to 250 early-stage NSCLC patients, comparing tumors and uninvolved tumor-adjacent lungs. NSCLC patients had a mean age of around 61 years, and 129 were male and some 98 female. The cohort was made up of around 250 treatment-naive NSCLC patients whose localized lung tumors had been resected. Beyond this particular receptor, the publication reports: A median of 57 of the top 100 tumor clones turned up in the paired uninvolved adjacent lung, and fewer than 35 of those clones also ranked among the top 100 of that same adjacent lung. Because multi-region tumor sequencing was not performed, intratumor heterogeneity could not be ruled out. Longer overall survival was associated with higher blood T cell density, whereas shorter survival was associated with higher adjacent-lung clonality. Because the study design was exploratory, TCR variables were selected using unadjusted p-values without false-discovery rate correction. Uninvolved tumor-adjacent lung showed the highest T cell clonality, higher than tumor, which suggests more focused antigenic responses in the uninvolved tumor-adjacent lung.

Based on the germline V gene (reference sequence), the CDR1 and CDR2 sequences are MNHNY and SVGAGI. Germline trimming: 6 bases from V, 3 bases from J; junction bases outside gene matches: 10. The CDR3 runs 15 amino acids, cysteine and phenylalanine included. The only DNA kept is the CDR3, 45 bases in frame from the first base. The immunoSEQ Assay was used to sequence TCR beta CDR3 regions from DNA. Per the source publication's procedure: T cell density was computed as TCR beta template counts normalized to usable DNA estimated by amplifying housekeeping genes. Using the preseqR package, richness was estimated by extrapolating to 120,000 templates for tissue samples and 400,000 templates for PBMC samples. Clonality was defined by subtracting Pielou's evenness from one. Tissue-enriched TCRs were identified by differential abundance testing using productive amino-acid clonotypes, minimum total count 5 and alpha 0.1. Repertoire overlap between compartments was quantified with the Jaccard Index and Morisita Overlap Index. GLIPH clustered TCR beta CDR3s with public tetramer-defined viral CDR3s; viral motifs required at least three viral sequences plus V-gene enrichment. What TCRdb holds here is the immuneACCESS table cut down to in-frame rearrangements. Part of the clones is not present; checked against another copy, under half of the missing clones reflect an unresolved V gene, and the others are unexplained. V and J calls and clone size are as listed in that table; D and trimming were resolved from the DNA. The table for this sample lists about 33,000 clones; 85% to 90% of them were counted only once. The top ten clones comprise under 5.5% of the sample.

Notes on this clone: No cognate antigen has been identified for it. Base qualities were left out, and no much larger clone turns up one base away.

At diagnosis, tumor, uninvolved tumor-adjacent lung and peripheral blood were collected and then preserved as a mix of FFPE and fresh-frozen material. Blood samples were analyzed as peripheral blood mononuclear cells for TCR repertoire profiling. The sequence came from a male donor aged 60 or over with stage III lung adenocarcinoma. The chain uses TRBV6-6 and TRBJ2-7; the junction holds 8 bases that match TRBD1. This material consisted of peripheral blood, taken before any cancer treatment. The CDR3 protein: CASRPIRDRYYEQYF. DNA sequence: TGTGCCAGCAGGCCCATCCGGGACAGGTACTACGAGCAGTACTTC.